Following are 18 T cell receptor beta chains from one sample sequenced in a study of Ad26.COV2.S vaccination and SARS-CoV-2 variants. Libraries were prepared by immunoSEQ multiplex PCR; TCRdb keeps only in-frame clonotypes and omits some of them. The table records over 110,000 clones, roughly 85% of them present only once. The sample here was peripheral blood, taken after recovery from COVID-19. Receptors originate from a human donor who had recovered from COVID-19.

This clone was seen just once. The chain combines TRBV27 with TRBJ2-3; 11 bases are a match to TRBD2. Germline V gives CDR1 MNHEY, CDR2 SMNVEV (reference sequence). V shed 6 bases and J 8 bases; nucleotides not matched to a gene: 4. The CDR3 contains 13 residues. CDR3 sequence (DNA): TGTGCCAGCAGCCCCACTAGCGGGGGTACGCAGTATTTT. It yields the protein CASSPTSGGTQYF.

The rearrangement uses TRBV5-1 and TRBJ2-7, with a possible D match to TRBD1 (6 bases). Looked up from germline, CDR1 is SGHRS and CDR2 is YFSETQ. The CDR3 runs to 14 residues. The V and J ends lost 3 bases and 7 bases respectively, with 17 bases between them. The CDR3 loop reads CASSWGHRVEEQYF. CDR3 DNA: TGCGCCAGCAGCTGGGGACATCGGGTTGAGGAGCAGTACTTC.

The V call is TRBV7-8, the J call TRBJ1-1, with a tentative D call TRBD1 (5 bases). Germline-derived CDR1 and CDR2 are SGHVS and FQNEAQ. Trimming shortened V by 5 bases and J by 1 base, and 11 bases separated the two germline ends. This CDR3 has 14 residues. CDR3 loop: CASSLTGKNTEAFF. CDR3 nucleotide sequence: TGTGCCAGCAGCCTAACAGGAAAGAACACTGAAGCTTTCTTT.

The V and J genes are TRBV5-5 and TRBJ2-2; 9 bases map to TRBD2. In germline, CDR1 is SGHKS, CDR2 YYEKEE (reference sequence). The CDR3 has 15 residues. The J segment lost 10 bases and the V segment lost 0 bases, leaving 7 bases of the junction unmatched. The CDR3 nucleotides read TGTGCCAGCAGCTTGGTCTTGGCGGGGGGGAAGGAGCTGTTTTTT. This encodes CASSLVLAGGKELFF.

This chain links TRBV19 with TRBJ2-3; D is unresolved. Germline lookup yields CDR1 LNHDA and CDR2 SQIVND (reference sequence). Trimming shortened V by 3 bases and J by 14 bases, and 15 bases separated the two germline ends. The CDR3 runs 12 residues. The CDR3 coding sequence is TGTGCCAGTAGTATTATGGCTAGTAGGCTGTATTTT. It encodes CASSIMASRLYF. Based on the CDR3 plus reference TRBV19 and TRBJ2-3, the full variable domain is DGGITQSPKYLFRKEGQNVTLSCEQNLNHDAMYWYRQDPGQGLRLIYYSQIVNDFQKGDIAEGYSVSREKKESFPLTVTSAQKNPTAFYLCASSIMASRLYFGPGTRLTVL.

The chain links TRBV19 to TRBJ2-7; D is undetermined. V shed 8 bases and J shed 10 bases, with 24 bases lying between them. The CDR3 runs to 14 residues. Looked up from germline, CDR1 is LNHDA and CDR2 is SQIVND (reference sequence). The CDR3, as DNA: TGTGCCAGTCGCCCAGGTCACAGCGACCTGTCCCAGTACTTC. Protein sequence: CASRPGHSDLSQYF.

The chain links TRBV18 to TRBJ1-1; D ambiguous. The CDR3 sequence is 13 residues long. Germline V lookup: CDR1 KGHSH, CDR2 LQKENI. Trimming removed 5 bases from V and 0 bases from J, with 7 bases in between. In DNA form, the CDR3 reads TGTGCCAGCTCAAGTGAGATGAACACTGAAGCTTTCTTT. It encodes CASSSEMNTEAFF.

This clone appeared a few times. The chain recombines TRBV11-2 with TRBJ1-6; 9 bases map to TRBD1. J lost 8 bases, V lost 4 bases, and 9 bases had no gene match. The CDR3 length is 16 residues. Germline lookup yields CDR1 SGHAT and CDR2 FQNNGV. As DNA, the CDR3 is TGTGCCAGCAGCTCCCCCCTGGACAGGGGTGATTCACCCCTCCACTTT. This gives the protein CASSSPLDRGDSPLHF.

This clone was picked up a small number of times. The chain recombines TRBV7-2 with TRBJ2-6, with a possible D match to TRBD2 (5 bases). Per germline, CDR1 SGHTA and CDR2 FQGNSA. With 5 bases removed from V and 2 bases from J, the gap between germline ends came to 7 bases. The CDR3 sequence is 14 residues long. The CDR3 is CASSATTGANVLTF. In nucleotides, the CDR3 is TGTGCCAGCAGCGCGACTACTGGGGCCAACGTCCTGACTTTC.

V is TRBV11-2 and J is TRBJ1-1; D remains unclear. V gave up 0 bases and J gave up 7 bases, with 12 bases separating them. The CDR3 contains 14 residues. Germline CDR1 reads SGHAT; CDR2 reads FQNNGV. The CDR3 DNA reads as TGTGCCAGCAGCTTAGAGTTATCTTTGGGTGAAGCTTTCTTT. Its translation is CASSLELSLGEAFF.

This chain connects TRBV30 to TRBJ2-7; D is uncertain. Trimming took 0 bases from V and 3 from J, leaving 15 bases between them. This CDR3 has 15 residues. The germline V gene has CDR1 GTSNPN and CDR2 SVGIG (reference sequence). The CDR3 DNA follows: TGTGCCTGGAGTGTAATCCCCGGACCGCACTACGAGCAGTACTTC. Protein product: CAWSVIPGPHYEQYF.

The chain recombines TRBV27 with TRBJ2-1, with 8 bases fitting TRBD2. The CDR3 is 15 amino acids. From germline, CDR1 is MNHEY and CDR2 SMNVEV (reference sequence). The trim removed 0 bases at V and 5 bases at J, leaving 3 bases unmatched. The DNA for the CDR3 is TGTGCCAGCAGTTTATCCCCAGCGGGGGACAATGAGCAGTTCTTC. This gives the protein CASSLSPAGDNEQFF.

The V and J genes are TRBV3-1 (or the pseudogene TRBV3-2) and TRBJ1-2, with D possibly being TRBD1 (6 bases). Per germline, CDR1 LGHDT and CDR2 YNNKEL (reference sequence). With 5 bases removed from V and 5 bases from J, the gap between germline ends came to 9 bases. The CDR3 totals 12 residues. This CDR3 reads CASSGDTYGYTF. CDR3 nucleotide sequence: TGTGCCAGCAGCGGGGACACATATGGCTACACCTTC.

This rearrangement joins TRBV11-2 to TRBJ1-2; 9 bases match TRBD1. The germline V gene encodes CDR1 SGHAT and CDR2 FQNNGV. Unmatched junction bases numbered 6, after V lost 3 bases and J lost 7 bases. The CDR3 loop spans 14 amino acids. The CDR3 DNA reads TGTGCCAGCAGCTTCAGACAGGGGGGAGTTGGCTACACCTTC. It translates to CASSFRQGGVGYTF.

This rearrangement joins TRBV2 to TRBJ1-2; D gene ambiguous. V was trimmed by 3 bases and J by 4 bases, leaving 6 bases between them. CDR3 length: 12 residues. CDR1 is SNHLY and CDR2 is FYNNEI in the germline V gene. This chain's CDR3 is CASSEGIYGYTF. In DNA, the CDR3 is TGTGCCAGCAGTGAGGGGATCTATGGCTACACCTTC.

The gene calls are TRBV24-1 and TRBJ1-5, with D unclear. Trimming took 4 bases from V and 8 from J, leaving 20 bases between them. The CDR3 totals 16 residues. Germline CDR1 reads KGHDR; CDR2 reads SFDVKD. CDR3 in DNA: TGTGCCACCAGTGACGGATATAATCCTTCCTTGGAGCCCCAGCATTTT. It translates to CATSDGYNPSLEPQHF.

The sample holds one count of this clone. This sequence joins TRBV9 and TRBJ2-7; TRBD2 is a possible D gene (5 bases). The CDR3 totals 14 residues. The V end lost 1 base, the J end lost 4 bases, and 12 bases lay between the germline ends. Germline V gives CDR1 SGDLS, CDR2 YYNGEE. The CDR3 loop is CASSVSGRGYEQYF. In DNA, the CDR3 is TGTGCCAGCAGCGTATCGGGCCGCGGGTACGAGCAGTACTTC.

The chain joins TRBV28 to TRBJ2-7; the D gene is possibly TRBD1 (6 bases). V lost 7 bases to trimming and J lost 3 bases, with 7 bases between them. The CDR3 length is 11 residues. CDR1 and CDR2 from the germline V gene are MDHEN and SYDVKM. This CDR3 is CASKDSYEQYF. The CDR3, as DNA: TGTGCCAGCAAGGACAGCTACGAGCAGTACTTC.